This is a list of T cell receptor beta chains from one sample in a study of T cell repertoires in aging, cancer and after chemotherapy. From the multiplex PCR reads, TCRdb called clonotypes with MiXCR, one entry per CDR3 protein. This repertoire shows around 20,000 distinct CDR3 sequences, 37% found once; its top ten account for 17%. Input material: blood. Receptor source: a human donor with a solid tumor. Both conserved end residues are part of each CDR3. The D gene is left open where the match is weak. For some rows the clone size is stated as once, few or many, or as a class when expanded; others skip it.

d_call: TRBD2
clone_size: .
j_call: TRBJ2-5
v_call: TRBV11-1
cdr3_nt: TGTGCCAGCAGCTTCAGCGGGGGGGAGACCCAGTACTTC
cdr3_aa: CASSFSGGETQYF

d_call: .
clone_size: .
j_call: TRBJ1-2
v_call: TRBV20-1
cdr3_nt: TGCAGTGCTAGATTTGCCGTGAACTATGGCTACACCTTC
cdr3_aa: CSARFAVNYGYTF

d_call: .
clone_size: .
j_call: TRBJ2-7
v_call: TRBV5-5
cdr3_nt: TGTGCCAGCAGCTCCCTGGGGGGGACACCATACTACGAGCAGTACTTC
cdr3_aa: CASSSLGGTPYYEQYF

d_call: .
clone_size: .
j_call: TRBJ2-4
v_call: TRBV5-1
cdr3_nt: TGCGCCAGCAGCGACGTAAGGCAAAACATTCAGTACTTC
cdr3_aa: CASSDVRQNIQYF

d_call: .
clone_size: few
j_call: TRBJ2-7
v_call: TRBV19
cdr3_nt: TGTGCCAGTAGTATTGGACCACCCGGAGCCTACGAGCAGTACTTC
cdr3_aa: CASSIGPPGAYEQYF

d_call: .
clone_size: .
j_call: TRBJ2-1
v_call: TRBV6-1
cdr3_nt: TGTGCCAGCAGGGACAGCAACGACAATGAGCAGTTCTTC
cdr3_aa: CASRDSNDNEQFF

d_call: .
clone_size: .
j_call: TRBJ2-7
v_call: TRBV7-2
cdr3_nt: TGTGCCAGCAGCTTAGGGGGTGAGCGAGGCAGGCACGGCGAGCAGTACTTC
cdr3_aa: CASSLGGERGRHGEQYF

d_call: .
clone_size: .
j_call: TRBJ2-3
v_call: TRBV11-1
cdr3_nt: TGTGCCAGCACCCAGGACACAGATACGCAGTATTTT
cdr3_aa: CASTQDTDTQYF

d_call: TRBD1
clone_size: few
j_call: TRBJ1-3
v_call: TRBV5-6
cdr3_nt: TGTGCCAGCAGCTTGGGAGGGGGCCTCGTCACTGGAAACACCATATATTTT
cdr3_aa: CASSLGGGLVTGNTIYF

d_call: .
clone_size: .
j_call: TRBJ2-1
v_call: TRBV14
cdr3_nt: TGTGCCAGCAGCCGGGCTATCTCCTACAATGAGCAGTTCTTC
cdr3_aa: CASSRAISYNEQFF

d_call: .
clone_size: .
j_call: TRBJ2-7
v_call: TRBV19
cdr3_nt: TGTGCCAGTAGTATTCGTGACGTAGACGAGCAGTACTTC
cdr3_aa: CASSIRDVDEQYF

d_call: TRBD2
clone_size: few
j_call: TRBJ2-7
v_call: TRBV6-6
cdr3_nt: TGTGCCAGCATCAAAAAAGGGACTAGCGGAAGCGAGCAGTACTTC
cdr3_aa: CASIKKGTSGSEQYF

d_call: TRBD2
clone_size: .
j_call: TRBJ2-1
v_call: TRBV18
cdr3_nt: TGTGCCAGCTCACCCTCTAGCGGGAGCTCCTACAATGAGCAGTTCTTC
cdr3_aa: CASSPSSGSSYNEQFF

d_call: .
clone_size: .
j_call: TRBJ2-2
v_call: TRBV7-3
cdr3_nt: TGTGCCAGCAGCTTAACGGCGGGTCTCCCCGGGGAGCTGTTTTTT
cdr3_aa: CASSLTAGLPGELFF

d_call: .
clone_size: few
j_call: TRBJ2-1
v_call: TRBV5-1
cdr3_nt: TGCGCCAGCTCTGGAGTGGGGCAGGGCTCCTACAATGAGCAGTTCTTC
cdr3_aa: CASSGVGQGSYNEQFF

d_call: .
clone_size: .
j_call: TRBJ2-5
v_call: TRBV5-1
cdr3_nt: TGCGCCAGCAGCTTGGGGGCAGGGACCGTGGAGACCCAGTACTTC
cdr3_aa: CASSLGAGTVETQYF

d_call: .
clone_size: .
j_call: TRBJ2-7
v_call: TRBV6-2/TRBV6-3
cdr3_nt: TGTGCCAGCAATTACTTCTACGAGCAGTACTTC
cdr3_aa: CASNYFYEQYF

d_call: .
clone_size: .
j_call: TRBJ2-1
v_call: TRBV6-6
cdr3_nt: TGTGCCAGCCACCCCGGGCCGGGAGCTAATGAGCAGTTCTTC
cdr3_aa: CASHPGPGANEQFF

d_call: TRBD2
clone_size: .
j_call: TRBJ2-1
v_call: TRBV5-4
cdr3_nt: TGTGCCAGCAGCTGGGGGACTAGCGGGAGTTTCGATGAGCAGTTCTTC
cdr3_aa: CASSWGTSGSFDEQFF

d_call: .
clone_size: medium-sized
j_call: TRBJ2-1
v_call: TRBV19
cdr3_nt: TGTGCCAGTAGTATCCCACGCGGGGGCAGCTACAATGAGCAGTTCTTC
cdr3_aa: CASSIPRGGSYNEQFF

d_call: TRBD2
clone_size: .
j_call: TRBJ2-5
v_call: TRBV5-6
cdr3_nt: TGTGCCAGCAGCCCACTAGCGGGGGGATCGCAAGAGACCCAGTACTTC
cdr3_aa: CASSPLAGGSQETQYF

d_call: .
clone_size: medium-sized
j_call: TRBJ1-4
v_call: TRBV19
cdr3_nt: TGTGCCAGTAACGGGGCCGACACTAATGAAAAACTGTTTTTT
cdr3_aa: CASNGADTNEKLFF

d_call: .
clone_size: few
j_call: TRBJ1-2
v_call: TRBV18
cdr3_nt: TGTGCCAGCTCACCCAACACAGCAAAGGGTGGCTACACCTTC
cdr3_aa: CASSPNTAKGGYTF

d_call: .
clone_size: .
j_call: TRBJ2-1
v_call: TRBV5-1
cdr3_nt: TGCGCCAGCACCCGCGGGGGCCCCGATGAGCAGTTCTTC
cdr3_aa: CASTRGGPDEQFF

d_call: TRBD2
clone_size: .
j_call: TRBJ2-2
v_call: TRBV10-3
cdr3_nt: TGTGCCATCAGTGCCGGGAGGGCCTCGGACACCGGGGAGCTGTTTTTT
cdr3_aa: CAISAGRASDTGELFF

d_call: .
clone_size: .
j_call: TRBJ2-5
v_call: TRBV7-3
cdr3_nt: TGTGCCAGCAGCTTAAGCGTGGAAGAGACCCAGTACTTC
cdr3_aa: CASSLSVEETQYF

d_call: .
clone_size: medium-sized
j_call: TRBJ2-3
v_call: TRBV15
cdr3_nt: TGTGCCACCAGCAGAGCGGTAGATACGCAGTATTTT
cdr3_aa: CATSRAVDTQYF

d_call: TRBD1
clone_size: .
j_call: TRBJ1-3
v_call: TRBV6-2/TRBV6-3
cdr3_nt: TGTGCCAGCAGTTACCCTTCGACAGGGATGAGGATCGGGGGAAACACCATATATTTT
cdr3_aa: CASSYPSTGMRIGGNTIYF

d_call: .
clone_size: .
j_call: TRBJ1-4
v_call: TRBV6-6
cdr3_nt: TGTGCCAGCAGTTCAACACGGGACGGTACAACTAATGAAAAACTGTTTTTT
cdr3_aa: CASSSTRDGTTNEKLFF

d_call: TRBD2
clone_size: few
j_call: TRBJ2-3
v_call: TRBV30
cdr3_nt: TGTGCCTACGGGAGGGGGGATACGCAGTATTTT
cdr3_aa: CAYGRGDTQYF

d_call: TRBD1
clone_size: few
j_call: TRBJ1-1
v_call: TRBV19
cdr3_nt: TGTGCCAGTAGTGGACAGGGGAACACTGAAGCTTTCTTT
cdr3_aa: CASSGQGNTEAFF

d_call: TRBD1
clone_size: .
j_call: TRBJ1-5
v_call: TRBV6-1
cdr3_nt: TGTGCCAGCAGAGCGGGACAGCACGAAACCCAGCATTTT
cdr3_aa: CASRAGQHETQHF

d_call: .
clone_size: few
j_call: TRBJ1-5
v_call: TRBV6-5
cdr3_nt: TGTGCCAGCACCCTTGACAGCCGCAATCAGCCCCAGCATTTT
cdr3_aa: CASTLDSRNQPQHF

d_call: TRBD1
clone_size: .
j_call: TRBJ2-7
v_call: TRBV15
cdr3_nt: TGTGCCACCAGCAGAGATCGGGGGTGGGGGGCAGGGGGCCCCTACGAGCAGTACTTC
cdr3_aa: CATSRDRGWGAGGPYEQYF

d_call: TRBD2
clone_size: .
j_call: TRBJ2-3
v_call: TRBV6-4
cdr3_nt: TGTGCCAGCAGTCCTAGCGGGGGGTCCGCAGATACGCAGTATTTT
cdr3_aa: CASSPSGGSADTQYF

d_call: .
clone_size: .
j_call: TRBJ1-6
v_call: TRBV27
cdr3_nt: TGTGCCAGCAGCCCTGGGAATTCACCCCTCCACTTT
cdr3_aa: CASSPGNSPLHF

d_call: TRBD1
clone_size: .
j_call: TRBJ2-3
v_call: TRBV18
cdr3_nt: TGTGCCAGCTCAACGCGGACAGGGGCAGATACGCAGTATTTT
cdr3_aa: CASSTRTGADTQYF